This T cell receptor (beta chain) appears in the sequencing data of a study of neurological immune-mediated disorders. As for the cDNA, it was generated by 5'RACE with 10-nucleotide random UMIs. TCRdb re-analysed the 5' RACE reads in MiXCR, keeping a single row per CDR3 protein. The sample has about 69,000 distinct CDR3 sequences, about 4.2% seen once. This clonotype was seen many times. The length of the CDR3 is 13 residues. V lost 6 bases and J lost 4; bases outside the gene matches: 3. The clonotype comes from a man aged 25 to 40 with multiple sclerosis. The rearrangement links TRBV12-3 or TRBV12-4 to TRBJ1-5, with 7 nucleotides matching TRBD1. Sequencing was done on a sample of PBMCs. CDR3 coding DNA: TGTGCCAGCAGCGCGACAGGGAATCAGCCCCAGCATTTT. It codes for CASSATGNQPQHF.